The entry below gives a single T cell receptor beta chain sequence along with its context. This sample was taken from a study of memory CD4+ T cells and cytomegalovirus serostatus. Assay: immunoSEQ multiplex PCR; the TCRdb copy retains only in-frame clones and omits some. This repertoire shows some 52,000 clones, around 76% found once; its top ten account for roughly 1.5%. This CDR3 region has 14 residues. CDR1 is MDHEN, CDR2 SYDVKM, per germline. Trimming removed 8 bases at V and 2 bases at J, with 16 bases between. The sort gate was single viable CD3+CD4+CD8-CD45RO+ cells for memory CD4+ T cells. This TCR was sampled from an adult in good health and CMV-seronegative. The specimen was memory CD4+ T cells from blood. This chain links TRBV28 with TRBJ2-7; D could derive from TRBD1 or TRBD2 (5 bases each). CDR3 protein: CASGLGRRTYEQYF. The CDR3 bases are TGTGCCAGCGGATTGGGACGTCGCACCTACGAGCAGTACTTC. The entire variable domain, with the rest obtained from reference TRBV28 and TRBJ2-7, is as follows: DVKVTQSSRYLVKRTGEKVFLECVQDMDHENMFWYRQDPGLGLRLIYFSYDVKMKEKGDIPEGYSVSREKKERFSLILESASTNQTSMYLCASGLGRRTYEQYFGPGTRLTVT.